This T cell receptor beta chain was documented in a study of shared clonotypes between healthy human individuals. The V and J ends lost 0 bases and 1 base respectively, with 10 bases between them. The length of the CDR3 is 15 residues. The germline gives CDR1 SGHNT, CDR2 YYREEE (reference sequence). The study, taken as a whole, reports: Generation probabilities were higher for clonotypes shared across all four sorted-subset donors than for unshared ones. Blood alone was sampled, and tissue repertoires likely differ.

CD45RA+ naive and CD45RA-negative memory subsets were separated from CD4+ cells. The table came from immunoSEQ multiplex PCR; TCRdb's copy has only in-frame clones and leaves some out. The table records about 2.3 million clones, around 93% of them present only once. Comments on this clone: As yet, its antigen is unknown.

Sequencing input: naive CD4+ T cells from PBMCs. Subset of the sample: CD45RA+ positively selected. The gene calls are TRBV5-4 and TRBJ1-1; D is undetermined. The sequence was collected from a man younger than 35 in good health. Some clones in this sample may be carry-over from other donors' samples. The CDR3 DNA follows: TGTGCCAGCAGCTTGGTGGGGTCGGCGAACACTGAAGCTTTCTTT. Protein sequence: CASSLVGSANTEAFF.